The table lists the clone carrying this T cell receptor beta chain with many counts. Its antigen is as yet unknown. This specimen comes from a study of neurological immune-mediated disorders. Study context: The multiple sclerosis group of roughly 35 included roughly 31 relapsing-remitting and 3 secondary progressive patients. General observations from the study: Phylogenetic grouping assigned the repertoires of 18 of 34 multiple sclerosis patients to a single related-CDR3 cluster, which may represent a signature. The multiple sclerosis repertoire cluster showed no association with any clinical or MRI feature. The authors stated that larger cohorts are needed.

TCRdb fed the 5' RACE reads into MiXCR, producing one record per CDR3 protein. Of some 76,000 distinct CDR3 sequences in the sample, approximately 3.3% were seen once. Sequenced input: PBMCs. The sequence was collected from a woman in her fifties or sixties with multiple sclerosis.

In DNA, the CDR3 is TGCGCCAGCAGTGAGCCCGGGAGGGCCGCAGATACGCAGTATTTT. Its protein product is CASSEPGRAADTQYF. This chain uses TRBV10-2 with TRBJ2-3; 8 nucleotides agree with TRBD2. The V and J ends lost 2 bases and 4 bases, in that order; junction bases with no gene match: 5. Germline V lookup: CDR1 WSHSY, CDR2 SAAADI. The CDR3 has 15 amino acids.